The 18 T cell receptor beta chains below come from one sample, sequenced in a study of cytomegalovirus exposure and HLA in healthy donors. 60 Vbeta and 13 Jbeta primers were used in PCR. Using immunoSEQ multiplex PCR, the repertoire was profiled, and TCRdb retains in-frame clones only, with some absent. The table has roughly 110,000 clones, 82% seen once. The sequencing input was PBMCs. The receptors were gathered from a woman under 30 in good health and CMV-seronegative.

The chain joins TRBV28 to TRBJ2-5; 8 nucleotides match TRBD1. V lost 0 bases to trimming and J lost 9 bases; unmatched junction nucleotides: 6. This CDR3 comprises 14 residues. Germline-derived CDR1 and CDR2 are MDHEN and SYDVKM. CDR3 in amino acids: CASSLWGTGQPQYF. DNA for the CDR3: TGTGCCAGCAGTTTATGGGGGACAGGTCAGCCCCAGTACTTC. Using reference TRBV28 and TRBJ2-5 for the parts outside the CDR3, the full variable domain is DVKVTQSSRYLVKRTGEKVFLECVQDMDHENMFWYRQDPGLGLRLIYFSYDVKMKEKGDIPEGYSVSREKKERFSLILESASTNQTSMYLCASSLWGTGQPQYFGPGTRLLVL.

This clone was observed a few times. The rearrangement links TRBV6-1 to TRBJ2-7, with TRBD1 matching over 8 bases. In germline, CDR1 is MNHNS, CDR2 SASEGT. The CDR3 loop spans 16 amino acids. J lost 5 bases, V lost 2 bases, and 11 bases had no gene match. This CDR3 reads CASSEQGRGRVNEQYV. CDR3 bases: TGTGCCAGCAGTGAACAGGGCAGGGGGCGAGTCAACGAGCAGTACGTC.

This clone was seen a few times. The rearrangement joins TRBV19 to TRBJ1-3; 7 bases are a match to TRBD1. V lost 4 bases, J lost 4 bases, and 7 bases stayed unmatched. In germline, CDR1 is LNHDA, CDR2 SQIVND (reference sequence). This CDR3 is built from 15 residues. Here the CDR3 reads CASSTPRGTGNTIYF. The CDR3 DNA sequence: TGTGCCAGTAGTACCCCCAGGGGGACCGGAAACACCATATATTTT.

This clone ranks as medium-sized. V and J are TRBV7-8 and TRBJ2-1; 7 bases map to TRBD2. Germline lookup yields CDR1 SGHVS and CDR2 FQNEAQ. Trimming cost V 5 bases and J 2 bases; bases outside gene matches: 6. The length of the CDR3 is 15 residues. CDR3 region: CASSATGTTYNEQFF. The DNA of the CDR3 is TGTGCCAGCAGCGCGACCGGGACTACCTACAATGAGCAGTTCTTC. Supplemented by reference TRBV7-8 and TRBJ2-1, the full variable domain reads GAGVSQSPRYKVAKRGQDVALRCDPISGHVSLFWYQQALGQGPEFLTYFQNEAQLDKSGLPSDRFFAERPEGSVSTLKIQRTQQEDSAVYLCASSATGTTYNEQFFGPGTRLTVL.

V gene TRBV28 combines with J gene TRBJ1-1; unclear D gene. Germline V lookup: CDR1 MDHEN, CDR2 SYDVKM. Trimming removed 5 bases from V and 1 base from J, with 11 bases in between. This CDR3 region has 14 residues. As DNA, the CDR3 is TGTGCCAGCAGTAAGGGAGGGCCGAACACTGAAGCTTTCTTT. This sequence encodes CASSKGGPNTEAFF.

This clone occurred once. The chain recombines TRBV6-1 with TRBJ1-2; possibly TRBD1 for D (5 bases). Germline CDR1 MNHNS, CDR2 SASEGT. The V and J ends lost 6 bases and 4 bases respectively, with 15 bases between them. The length of the CDR3 is 14 residues. In DNA form, the CDR3 reads TGTGCCAGCAGCCTTGAGGGCGGGACCTATGGCTACACCTTC. Translation: CASSLEGGTYGYTF.

On this clone: A much larger clone is a single base away; this may be a read error. The chain employs TRBV2 and TRBJ2-6, with D possibly matching TRBD1 (6 bases). The V end was cut by 5 bases, the J end by 0 bases, with 8 bases between. The CDR3 consists of 15 residues. Germline CDR1 is SNHLY and CDR2 is FYNNEI. This chain's CDR3 is CASSQDSSGANVLTF. The CDR3 DNA reads TGTGCCAGCAGTCAGGACAGCTCTGGGGCCAACGTCCTGACTTTC.

This chain links TRBV7-2 with TRBJ2-4; possibly TRBD1 for D (6 bases). This CDR3 is 17 amino acids long. Trimming removed 6 bases from V and 1 base from J, with 19 bases in between. Germline lookup yields CDR1 SGHTA and CDR2 FQGNSA. CDR3 sequence: CASSRGTGSRAKNIQYF. CDR3 nucleotides: TGTGCCAGCAGTCGGGGAACAGGGAGTAGGGCCAAAAACATTCAGTACTTC.

The V gene is TRBV27, the J gene TRBJ1-5; the match to TRBD1 covers 11 bases. The V segment lost 4 bases and the J segment 7 bases; nucleotides outside the gene matches: 6. Germline values: CDR1 MNHEY, CDR2 SMNVEV (reference sequence). There are 15 residues in the CDR3. The CDR3, as DNA: TGTGCCAGCAGTTCACGCGGGACAGGGGGGCAGCCCCAGCATTTT. Protein sequence: CASSSRGTGGQPQHF.

V is TRBV7-8 and J is TRBJ1-5; D unclear. The germline V gene has CDR1 SGHVS and CDR2 FQNEAQ. Deletions cut 1 base from V and 4 bases from J, with 5 bases between. CDR3 length: 13 residues. This chain's CDR3 is CASSLGLNQPQHF. The CDR3 DNA reads TGTGCCAGCAGCTTAGGACTTAATCAGCCCCAGCATTTT.

The chain couples TRBV5-1 to TRBJ2-3, with D maybe TRBD1 (5 bases). Germline lookup yields CDR1 SGHRS and CDR2 YFSETQ. The CDR3 covers 15 residues. Deletions cut 4 bases from V and 2 bases from J, with 14 bases between. CDR3: CASSRNKGNTDTQYF. CDR3 in DNA: TGCGCCAGCAGCCGGAATAAGGGGAACACAGATACGCAGTATTTT.

The J gene is TRBJ2-7, the V gene TRBV5-6; 9 nucleotides agree with TRBD1. V lost 4 bases, J lost 5 bases, and 10 bases stayed unmatched. This CDR3 contains 15 residues. The germline gives CDR1 SGHDT, CDR2 YYEEEE. CDR3 in amino acids: CASSGPGQGLHEQYF. The CDR3, as DNA: TGTGCCAGCAGCGGTCCGGGACAGGGCCTCCACGAGCAGTACTTC.

The table lists this clone with a count of one. This chain links TRBV2 with TRBJ2-1; 8 bases are shared with TRBD2. The CDR3 totals 16 residues. CDR1 and CDR2 (germline): SNHLY, FYNNEI. V shed 8 bases and J 10 bases; nucleotides not matched to a gene: 19. The CDR3 DNA reads as TGTGCCAGCTCCAGTCCTTTAGCGGGAAGGAGGGGGGAGCAGTTCTTC. Its protein product is CASSSPLAGRRGEQFF.

The rearrangement joins TRBV28 to TRBJ1-1; a weak D match, TRBD1 (5 bases). Germline loops: CDR1 MDHEN, CDR2 SYDVKM. The V end was cut by 5 bases, the J end by 1 base, with 14 bases between. CDR3 length: 15 amino acids. In DNA, the CDR3 is TGTGCCAGCAGTCCCCCGGGGAGGGGGAACACTGAAGCTTTCTTT. Its translation: CASSPPGRGNTEAFF. The full variable domain, its missing parts supplied by reference TRBV28 and TRBJ1-1, is DVKVTQSSRYLVKRTGEKVFLECVQDMDHENMFWYRQDPGLGLRLIYFSYDVKMKEKGDIPEGYSVSREKKERFSLILESASTNQTSMYLCASSPPGRGNTEAFFGQGTRLTVV.

The CDR3 DNA reads as TGTGCCAGCAGCTTAGCGCAGGATCAGCCCCAGCATTTT. It translates to CASSLAQDQPQHF. The rearrangement joins TRBV7-8 to TRBJ1-5, with no clear D. The length of the CDR3 is 13 residues. V lost 0 bases and J 5 bases, leaving 5 bases between the germline ends. The V gene's germline CDR1 is SGHVS and CDR2 FQNEAQ. Combining the CDR3 with reference TRBV7-8 and TRBJ1-5 gives the whole variable domain GAGVSQSPRYKVAKRGQDVALRCDPISGHVSLFWYQQALGQGPEFLTYFQNEAQLDKSGLPSDRFFAERPEGSVSTLKIQRTQQEDSAVYLCASSLAQDQPQHFGDGTRLSIL.

This clone was recorded a few times. This specimen includes other DNA sequences encoding the same CDR3. The genes are TRBV6-5 and TRBJ2-2, with 7 bases identical to TRBD2. With V trimmed by 2 bases and J by 1 base, 4 bases remained unmatched. This CDR3 is 16 amino acids long. The germline gives CDR1 MNHEY, CDR2 SVGAGI. For the CDR3, the DNA is TGTGCCAGCAGTTACCTAGCGGTGATGAACACCGGGGAGCTGTTTTTT. Translation gives CASSYLAVMNTGELFF.

The chain has TRBV11-2 and TRBJ1-2, with D possibly matching TRBD1 (5 bases). CDR3 length: 15 residues. V lost 5 bases and J lost 6, with 19 bases in between. CDR1 SGHAT and CDR2 FQNNGV come from the germline V gene. In nucleotides, the CDR3 is TGTGCCAGCAGCCGTAACAGTGGGGGGTCCGATGGCTACACCTTC. It codes for CASSRNSGGSDGYTF.

This clone showed up just once. The chain recombines TRBV6-5 with TRBJ1-6, with D unclear. The germline V gene has CDR1 MNHEY and CDR2 SVGAGI. The CDR3 extends over 15 amino acids. Trimming removed 0 bases from V and 8 bases from J, with 11 bases in between. For the CDR3, the DNA is TGTGCCAGCAGTTACTCTCCGGGTAGTTATTCACCCCTCCACTTT. Its protein is CASSYSPGSYSPLHF.